This is a list of T cell receptor beta chains from one sample in a study of cytomegalovirus exposure and HLA in healthy donors. Clones were sequenced by immunoSEQ multiplex PCR, and TCRdb holds only the in-frame ones, with some missing. Of 18,000 or so clones in the sample, roughly 70% are singletons; the top ten hold around 3.5%. Specimen: PBMCs. The receptors were gathered from a man aged 18-30 years in good health and CMV-seronegative. Both conserved end residues are part of each CDR3. The D gene is left open where the match is weak. Size is omitted from some rows. Given values are once, few, many or a class for expanded clones.

CDR3nt: TGTGCCTGGAGTGTAGGTCTAGCCACGGGCGAGCAGTACTTC
CDR3aa: CAWSVGLATGEQYF
j_gene: TRBJ2-7
abundance: NA
d_gene: NA
v_gene: TRBV30

CDR3nt: TGTGCCAGCAGTGACGGGACAGGGAGTCAGCCCCAGCATTTT
CDR3aa: CASSDGTGSQPQHF
j_gene: TRBJ1-5
abundance: NA
d_gene: TRBD1
v_gene: TRBV6-1

CDR3nt: TGTGCCAGCGATCGACTTGTGAACACTGAAGCTTTCTTT
CDR3aa: CASDRLVNTEAFF
j_gene: TRBJ1-1
abundance: NA
d_gene: NA
v_gene: TRBV6-1

CDR3nt: TGTGCCAGCAGTTACGGGACAGGAGTCTACGAGCAGTACTTC
CDR3aa: CASSYGTGVYEQYF
j_gene: TRBJ2-7
abundance: NA
d_gene: TRBD1
v_gene: TRBV6-5

CDR3nt: TGTGCCATCAGTGAGGGCAGGGTGGGAAGGACTGAAGCTTTCTTT
CDR3aa: CAISEGRVGRTEAFF
j_gene: TRBJ1-1
abundance: NA
d_gene: NA
v_gene: TRBV10-3

CDR3nt: TGCGCCAGCAGCCAAGATCCAGGCTTAGCGGGGATTGGGGATACGCAGTATTTT
CDR3aa: CASSQDPGLAGIGDTQYF
j_gene: TRBJ2-3
abundance: NA
d_gene: TRBD2
v_gene: TRBV4-1

CDR3nt: TGTGCCATGCGATCGTATAATTCACCCCTCCACTTT
CDR3aa: CAMRSYNSPLHF
j_gene: TRBJ1-6
abundance: NA
d_gene: NA
v_gene: TRBV10-3

CDR3nt: TGTGCCAGCAGCCAGACGGGACAGGGGGAAAACATTCAGTACTTC
CDR3aa: CASSQTGQGENIQYF
j_gene: TRBJ2-4
abundance: once
d_gene: TRBD1
v_gene: TRBV13

CDR3nt: TGCAGCGTCAACAGGGATTACTATGGCTACACCTTC
CDR3aa: CSVNRDYYGYTF
j_gene: TRBJ1-2
abundance: NA
d_gene: NA
v_gene: TRBV29-1

CDR3nt: TGTGCCTGGAGTCAGGCCGGGACAGGGAGATTGACAGATACGCAGTATTTT
CDR3aa: CAWSQAGTGRLTDTQYF
j_gene: TRBJ2-3
abundance: once
d_gene: TRBD1
v_gene: TRBV30

CDR3nt: TGCAGCACTCAGACAGGGAGGAACACTGAAGCTTTCTTT
CDR3aa: CSTQTGRNTEAFF
j_gene: TRBJ1-1
abundance: NA
d_gene: TRBD1
v_gene: TRBV29-1

CDR3nt: TGCGCCAGCAGCCTTCTCCCAGGGGCAGATACGCAGTATTTT
CDR3aa: CASSLLPGADTQYF
j_gene: TRBJ2-3
abundance: few
d_gene: NA
v_gene: TRBV4-3

CDR3nt: TGTGCCAGCAGTGCCGTGCGGGGCCAAGAGACCCAGTACTTC
CDR3aa: CASSAVRGQETQYF
j_gene: TRBJ2-5
abundance: NA
d_gene: NA
v_gene: TRBV6-1

CDR3nt: TGTGCCAGCAGCTTGGGGGGCGGCTCACCCCTCCACTTT
CDR3aa: CASSLGGGSPLHF
j_gene: TRBJ1-6
abundance: NA
d_gene: NA
v_gene: TRBV5-6